This T cell receptor (beta chain) was captured in a study of blood T cell repertoires in COVID-19. Whole-study context: Some COVID-19 samples were acute and others convalescent; all came from the United States, Italy and Spain. The analysed material was cDNA or gDNA that came from T cells, B-cell-depleted T cells, or PBMCs.

In the original processing: Reference gene primers were amplified, and this amplification served to estimate nucleated cell counts. Assay used: immunoSEQ multiplex PCR; TCRdb lists only in-frame clones, some missing. The D gene and trimming were derived from the DNA, and the V and J assignments and clone size from that table. The repertoire holds around 280,000 clones, with around nine tenths as singletons. CDR1 and CDR2 (germline): SQVTM, ANQGSEA. This CDR3 is 15 amino acids long. Losses at the gene ends were 4 bases for V and 2 bases for J; bases not matched to a gene: 8. This TCR was recovered from a man between 65 and 85 years old with acute or convalescent COVID-19. This chain joins TRBV29-1 and TRBJ2-1; 7 positions agree with TRBD2. Sequenced input: peripheral blood. This chain's CDR3 is CSVVLLLAAYNEQFF. CDR3 nucleotides: TGCAGCGTTGTGCTTCTGCTAGCGGCCTACAATGAGCAGTTCTTC.